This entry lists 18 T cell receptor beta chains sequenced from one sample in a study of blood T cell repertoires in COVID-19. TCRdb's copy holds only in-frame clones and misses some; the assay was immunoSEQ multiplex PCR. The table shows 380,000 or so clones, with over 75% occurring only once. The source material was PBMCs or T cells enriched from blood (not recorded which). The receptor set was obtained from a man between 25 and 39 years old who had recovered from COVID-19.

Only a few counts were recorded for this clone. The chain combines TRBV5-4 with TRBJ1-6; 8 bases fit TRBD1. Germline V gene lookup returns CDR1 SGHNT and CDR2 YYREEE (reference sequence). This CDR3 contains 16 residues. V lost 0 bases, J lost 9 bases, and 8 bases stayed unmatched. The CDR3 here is CASSLAGGQAGSPLHF. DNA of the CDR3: TGTGCCAGCAGCTTGGCCGGGGGACAGGCTGGTTCACCCCTCCACTTT. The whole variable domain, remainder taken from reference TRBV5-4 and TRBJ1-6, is ETGVTQSPTHLIKTRGQQVTLRCSSQSGHNTVSWYQQALGQGPQFIFQYYREEENGRGNFPPRFSGLQFPNYSSELNVNALELDDSALYLCASSLAGGQAGSPLHFGNGTRLTVT.

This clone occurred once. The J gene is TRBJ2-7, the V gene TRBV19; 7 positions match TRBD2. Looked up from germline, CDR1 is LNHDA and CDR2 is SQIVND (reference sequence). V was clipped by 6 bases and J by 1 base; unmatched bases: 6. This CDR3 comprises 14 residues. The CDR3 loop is CASREPGGSYEQYF. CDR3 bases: TGTGCCAGTAGGGAGCCGGGAGGATCCTACGAGCAGTACTTC.

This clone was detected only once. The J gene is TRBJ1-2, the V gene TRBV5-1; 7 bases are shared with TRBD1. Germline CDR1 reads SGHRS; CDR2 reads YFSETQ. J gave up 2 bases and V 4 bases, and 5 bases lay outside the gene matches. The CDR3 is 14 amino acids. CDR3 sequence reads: CASSDGTANYGYTF. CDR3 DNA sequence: TGCGCCAGCAGCGATGGGACAGCCAACTATGGCTACACCTTC.

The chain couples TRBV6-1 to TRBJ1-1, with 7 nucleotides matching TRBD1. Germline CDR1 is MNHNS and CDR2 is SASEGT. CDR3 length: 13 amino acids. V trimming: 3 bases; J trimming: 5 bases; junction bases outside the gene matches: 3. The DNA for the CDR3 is TGTGCCAGCAGTGAGCCAGGGGGGACTGAAGCTTTCTTT. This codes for CASSEPGGTEAFF.

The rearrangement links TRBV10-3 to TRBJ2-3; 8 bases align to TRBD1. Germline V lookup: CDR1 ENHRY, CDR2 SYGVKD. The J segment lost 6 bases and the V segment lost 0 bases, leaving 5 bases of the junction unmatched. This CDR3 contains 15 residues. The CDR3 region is CAISESLQGADTQYF. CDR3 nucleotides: TGTGCCATCAGTGAGTCGTTGCAGGGGGCGGATACGCAGTATTTT.

The CDR3 region is CASSLMGQEATEAFF. The CDR3 region has the DNA TGCGCCAGCAGCTTGATGGGACAGGAGGCCACTGAAGCTTTCTTT. The rearrangement links TRBV5-1 to TRBJ1-1; 8 bases fit TRBD1. The CDR3 sequence is 15 residues long. V was clipped by 1 base and J by 4 bases; unmatched bases: 6. Germline V gene data show CDR1 as SGHRS and CDR2 as YFSETQ.

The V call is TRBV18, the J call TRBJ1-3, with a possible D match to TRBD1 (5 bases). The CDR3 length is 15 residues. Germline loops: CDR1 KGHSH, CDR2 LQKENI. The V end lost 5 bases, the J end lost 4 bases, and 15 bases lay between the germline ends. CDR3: CASSATAQAGNTIYF. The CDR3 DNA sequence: TGTGCCAGCTCAGCGACAGCCCAGGCGGGAAACACCATATATTTT.

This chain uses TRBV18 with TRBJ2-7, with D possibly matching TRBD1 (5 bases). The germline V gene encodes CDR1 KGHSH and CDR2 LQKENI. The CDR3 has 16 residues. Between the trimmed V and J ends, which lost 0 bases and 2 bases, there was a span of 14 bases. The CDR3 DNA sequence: TGTGCCAGCTCACCACCGATGGGGCCAGGGACCTACGAGCAGTACTTC. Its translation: CASSPPMGPGTYEQYF. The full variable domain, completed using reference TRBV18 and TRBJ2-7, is NAGVMQNPRHLVRRRGQEARLRCSPMKGHSHVYWYRQLPEEGLKFMVYLQKENIIDESGMPKERFSAEFPKEGPSILRIQQVVRGDSAAYFCASSPPMGPGTYEQYFGPGTRLTVT.

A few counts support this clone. CDR3 amino acids: CASSQESEAYGYTF. CDR3 sequence (DNA): TGTGCCAGCAGCCAAGAGTCAGAGGCCTATGGCTACACCTTC. The chain employs TRBV4-2 and TRBJ1-2; D unclear. V lost 0 bases and J lost 4, with 9 bases in between. Germline CDR1 is LGHNA and CDR2 is YNFKEQ. The CDR3 runs 14 residues.

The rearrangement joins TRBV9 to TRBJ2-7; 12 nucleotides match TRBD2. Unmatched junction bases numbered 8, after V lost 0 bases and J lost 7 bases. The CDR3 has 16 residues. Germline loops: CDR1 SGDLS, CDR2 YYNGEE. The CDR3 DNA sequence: TGTGCCAGCAGCGTAGGGACTAGCGGGGCCTCTAGAGAGCAGTACTTC. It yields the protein CASSVGTSGASREQYF.

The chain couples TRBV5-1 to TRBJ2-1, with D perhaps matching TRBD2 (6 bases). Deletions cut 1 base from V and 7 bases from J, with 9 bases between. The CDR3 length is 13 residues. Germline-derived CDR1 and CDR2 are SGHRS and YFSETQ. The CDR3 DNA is TGCGCCAGCAGCTTGCCAGGGAGGAATGAGCAGTTCTTC. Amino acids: CASSLPGRNEQFF. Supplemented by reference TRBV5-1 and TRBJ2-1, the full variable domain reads KAGVTQTPRYLIKTRGQQVTLSCSPISGHRSVSWYQQTPGQGLQFLFEYFSETQRNKGNFPGRFSGRQFSNSRSEMNVSTLELGDSALYLCASSLPGRNEQFFGPGTRLTVL.

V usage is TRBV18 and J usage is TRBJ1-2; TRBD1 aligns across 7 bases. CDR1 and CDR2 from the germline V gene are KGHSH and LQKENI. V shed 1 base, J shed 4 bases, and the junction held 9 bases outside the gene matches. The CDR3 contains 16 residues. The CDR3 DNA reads TGTGCCAGCTCACCACTCTCCGACAGGGACTTCTATGGCTACACCTTC. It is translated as CASSPLSDRDFYGYTF.

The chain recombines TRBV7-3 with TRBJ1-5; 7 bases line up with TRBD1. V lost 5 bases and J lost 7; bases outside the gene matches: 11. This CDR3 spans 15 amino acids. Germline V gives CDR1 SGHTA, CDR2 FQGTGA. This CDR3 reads CASSPTGAAGQPQHF. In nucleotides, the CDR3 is TGTGCCAGCAGCCCCACAGGGGCCGCAGGGCAGCCCCAGCATTTT. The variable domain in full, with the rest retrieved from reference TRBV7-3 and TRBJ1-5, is GAGVSQTPSNKVTEKGKYVELRCDPISGHTALYWYRQSLGQGPEFLIYFQGTGAADDSGLPNDRFFAVRPEGSVSTLKIQRTERGDSAVYLCASSPTGAAGQPQHFGDGTRLSIL.

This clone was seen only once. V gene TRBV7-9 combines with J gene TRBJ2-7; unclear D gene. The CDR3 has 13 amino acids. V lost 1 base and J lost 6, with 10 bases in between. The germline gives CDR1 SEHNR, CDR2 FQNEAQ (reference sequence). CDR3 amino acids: CASSLVIGSEQYF. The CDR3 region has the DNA TGTGCCAGCAGCTTAGTTATCGGGTCCGAGCAGTACTTC.

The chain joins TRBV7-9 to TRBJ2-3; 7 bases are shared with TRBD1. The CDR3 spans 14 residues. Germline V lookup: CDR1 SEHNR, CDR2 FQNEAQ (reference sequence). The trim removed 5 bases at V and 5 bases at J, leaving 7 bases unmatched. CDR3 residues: CASSHRGIEDTQYF. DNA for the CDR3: TGTGCCAGCAGCCACAGGGGCATAGAAGATACGCAGTATTTT.

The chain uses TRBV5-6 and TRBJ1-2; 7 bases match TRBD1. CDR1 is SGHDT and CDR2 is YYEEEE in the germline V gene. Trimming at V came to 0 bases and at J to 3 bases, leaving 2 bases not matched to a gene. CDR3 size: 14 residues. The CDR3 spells CASSLDRGYYGYTF. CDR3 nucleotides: TGTGCCAGCAGCTTGGACAGGGGTTACTATGGCTACACCTTC.

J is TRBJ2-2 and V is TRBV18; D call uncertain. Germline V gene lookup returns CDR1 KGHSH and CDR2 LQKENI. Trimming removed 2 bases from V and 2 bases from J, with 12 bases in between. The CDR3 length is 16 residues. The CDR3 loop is CASSPSLWPNTGELFF. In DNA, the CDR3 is TGTGCCAGCTCACCAAGTCTGTGGCCCAACACCGGGGAGCTGTTTTTT.

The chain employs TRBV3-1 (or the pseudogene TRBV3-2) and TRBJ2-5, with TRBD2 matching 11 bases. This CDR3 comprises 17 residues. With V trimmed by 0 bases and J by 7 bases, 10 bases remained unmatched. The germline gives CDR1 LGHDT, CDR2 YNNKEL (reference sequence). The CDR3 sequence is CASSQDWGLAVLGTQYF. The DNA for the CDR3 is TGTGCCAGCAGCCAAGATTGGGGACTAGCGGTTCTAGGGACCCAGTACTTC.